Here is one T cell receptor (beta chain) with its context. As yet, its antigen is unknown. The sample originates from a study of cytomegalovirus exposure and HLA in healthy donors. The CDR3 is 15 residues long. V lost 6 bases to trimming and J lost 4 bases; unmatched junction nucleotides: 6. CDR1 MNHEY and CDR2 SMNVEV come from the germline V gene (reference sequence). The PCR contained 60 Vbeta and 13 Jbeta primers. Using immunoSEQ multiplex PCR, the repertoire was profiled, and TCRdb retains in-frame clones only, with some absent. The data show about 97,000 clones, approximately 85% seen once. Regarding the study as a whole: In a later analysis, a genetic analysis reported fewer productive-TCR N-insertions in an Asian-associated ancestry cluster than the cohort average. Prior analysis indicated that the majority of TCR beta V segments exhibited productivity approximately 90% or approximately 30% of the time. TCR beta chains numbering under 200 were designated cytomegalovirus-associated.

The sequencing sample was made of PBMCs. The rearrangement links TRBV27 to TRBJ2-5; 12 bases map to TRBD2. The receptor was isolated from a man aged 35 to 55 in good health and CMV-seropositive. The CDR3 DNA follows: TGTGCCAGCAGGCGTGGACTAGCGGGGAGAGAGACCCAGTACTTC. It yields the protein CASRRGLAGRETQYF.